This T cell receptor beta chain was obtained from a study of blood T cell repertoires in COVID-19. Study as a whole: Samples came from the United States, Italy and Spain, spanning acute and convalescent COVID-19. In each case, the material was cDNA or gDNA derived from T cells, B-cell-depleted T cells, or PBMCs.

The CDR3 runs 16 residues. V was shortened by 0 bases and J by 5 bases, with 16 bases between the two germline ends. CDR1 and CDR2 from the germline V gene are SNHLY and FYNNEI. Study processing details: Amplification with reference gene primers provided the estimates of nucleated cell counts. Sequencing was performed with immunoSEQ multiplex PCR; in TCRdb, only in-frame clones are kept and a portion is missing. V and J calls and clone size come straight from that table; D and trimming were deduced from the DNA. The data contain 230,000 or so clones, around 82% of them singletons. Material: peripheral blood. This chain joins TRBV2 and TRBJ1-2; D is possibly TRBD1 (6 bases). This sequence originates from a man aged 50 or older with active or convalescent COVID-19. This CDR3 reads CASSEALGGAGYGYTF. CDR3 coding DNA: TGTGCCAGCAGTGAAGCGCTTGGGGGCGCGGGTTATGGCTACACCTTC.